This T cell receptor beta chain was sequenced during a study of blood T cell repertoires in COVID-19. Whole-study context: Samples representing acute and convalescent COVID-19 were sourced from the United States, Italy and Spain.

A case of COVID-19 had been met by exposed participants within 2 weeks before study entry. This clone was recorded a few times. Profiled with immunoSEQ multiplex PCR; TCRdb holds only in-frame clones, not every one. The sample holds roughly 190,000 clones, roughly 89% seen once. Germline V gene lookup returns CDR1 SGHTA and CDR2 FQGNSA. V was pared by 2 bases and J by 6 bases, with 14 bases between. The CDR3 has 14 amino acids. The clonotype was recovered from a woman in her 30s who had been exposed to COVID-19. The sample consisted of PBMCs or T cells enriched from blood (not recorded which). The chain carries TRBV7-2 and TRBJ2-7, with D perhaps TRBD1 (6 bases). CDR3 bases: TGTGCCAGCAGCTTAAAACAGGGAGTAGGCGAGCAGTACTTC. As protein: CASSLKQGVGEQYF.